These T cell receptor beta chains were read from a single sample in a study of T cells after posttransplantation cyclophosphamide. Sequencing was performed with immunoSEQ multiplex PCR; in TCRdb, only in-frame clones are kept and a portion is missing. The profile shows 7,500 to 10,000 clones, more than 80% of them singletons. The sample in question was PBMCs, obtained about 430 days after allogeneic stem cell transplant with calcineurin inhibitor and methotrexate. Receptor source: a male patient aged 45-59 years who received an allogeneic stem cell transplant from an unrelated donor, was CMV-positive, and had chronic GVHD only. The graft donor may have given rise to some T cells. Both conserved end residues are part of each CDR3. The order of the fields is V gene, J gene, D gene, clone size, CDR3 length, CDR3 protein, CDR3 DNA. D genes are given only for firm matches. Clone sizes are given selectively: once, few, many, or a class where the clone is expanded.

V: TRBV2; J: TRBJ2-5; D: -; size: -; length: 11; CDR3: CASSSQETQYF; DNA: TGTGCCAGCAGTTCACAAGAGACCCAGTACTTC
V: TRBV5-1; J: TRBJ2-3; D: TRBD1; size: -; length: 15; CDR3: CASTSQGKGTDTQYF; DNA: TGCGCCAGCACTTCACAGGGGAAAGGCACAGATACGCAGTATTTT
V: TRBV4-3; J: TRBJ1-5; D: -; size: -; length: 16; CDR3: CASSQAPGESNQPQHF; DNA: TGCGCCAGCAGCCAAGCGCCAGGGGAAAGCAATCAGCCCCAGCATTTT
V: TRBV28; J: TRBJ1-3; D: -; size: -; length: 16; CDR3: CASSLGRIQSGNTIYF; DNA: TGTGCCAGCAGTTTGGGGAGGATTCAGTCTGGAAACACCATATATTTT
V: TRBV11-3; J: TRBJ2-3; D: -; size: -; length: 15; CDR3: CASSLVPRGTDTQYF; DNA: TGTGCCAGCAGCTTAGTCCCACGAGGCACAGATACGCAGTATTTT
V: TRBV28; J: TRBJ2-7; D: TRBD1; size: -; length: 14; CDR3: CASRTGTGAYEQYF; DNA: TGTGCCAGCAGAACCGGGACAGGGGCCTACGAGCAGTACTTC
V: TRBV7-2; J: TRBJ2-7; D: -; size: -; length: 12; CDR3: CASTRGSYEQYF; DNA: TGTGCCAGCACCCGGGGCTCCTACGAGCAGTACTTC
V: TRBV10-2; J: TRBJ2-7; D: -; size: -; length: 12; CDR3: CASGTGGGEQYF; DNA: TGCGCCAGCGGAACAGGGGGGGGCGAGCAGTACTTC
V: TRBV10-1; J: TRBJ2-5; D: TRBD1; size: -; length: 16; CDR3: CASSDPGQGFEETQYF; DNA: TGCGCCAGCAGTGACCCGGGACAGGGGTTCGAAGAGACCCAGTACTTC
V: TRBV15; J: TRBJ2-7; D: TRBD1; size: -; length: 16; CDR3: CATSITLTGATYEQYF; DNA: TGTGCCACCAGCATCACCTTAACAGGGGCCACCTACGAGCAGTACTTC
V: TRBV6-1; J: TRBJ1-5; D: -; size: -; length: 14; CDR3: CASSPRERGQPQHF; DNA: TGTGCCAGCAGTCCCCGGGAAAGAGGGCAGCCCCAGCATTTT
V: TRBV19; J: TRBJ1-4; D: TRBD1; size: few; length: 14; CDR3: CASTTGGSNEKLFF; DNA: TGTGCCAGTACTACAGGGGGATCCAATGAAAAACTGTTTTTT
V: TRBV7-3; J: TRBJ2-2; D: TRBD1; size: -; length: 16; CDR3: CASSPSGDRGSGELFF; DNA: TGTGCCAGCAGCCCCTCGGGGGACAGGGGATCGGGGGAGCTGTTTTTT
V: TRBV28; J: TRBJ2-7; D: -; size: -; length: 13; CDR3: CASSWSQTYEQYF; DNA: TGTGCCAGCAGTTGGAGTCAGACCTACGAGCAGTACTTC
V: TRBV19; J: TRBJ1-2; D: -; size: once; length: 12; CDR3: CASINVAGGYTF; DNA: TGTGCCAGTATTAATGTCGCGGGGGGCTACACCTTC
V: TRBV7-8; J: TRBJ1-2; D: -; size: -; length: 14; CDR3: CASSPLTGNYGYTF; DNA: TGTGCCAGCAGCCCCCTTACAGGAAACTATGGCTACACCTTC
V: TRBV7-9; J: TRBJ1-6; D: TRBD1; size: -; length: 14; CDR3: CASSSDRVRSPLHF; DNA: TGTGCCAGCAGCTCGGACAGGGTTCGGTCACCCCTCCACTTT
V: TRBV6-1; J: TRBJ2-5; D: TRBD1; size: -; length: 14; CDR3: CASRTDRVQETQYF; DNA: TGTGCCAGCAGAACCGACAGGGTACAAGAGACCCAGTACTTC
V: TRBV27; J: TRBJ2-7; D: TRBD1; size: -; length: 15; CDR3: CASSSTRTGTNEQYF; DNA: TGTGCCAGCAGTTCTACCCGGACAGGGACAAACGAGCAGTACTTC
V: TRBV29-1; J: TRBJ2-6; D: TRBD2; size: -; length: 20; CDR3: CSALGLAGGPGGSGANVLTF; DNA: TGCAGCGCTTTGGGACTAGCGGGGGGGCCCGGAGGTTCTGGGGCCAACGTCCTGACTTTC
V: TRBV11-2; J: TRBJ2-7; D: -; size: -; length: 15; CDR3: CASSLDGGSSYEQYF; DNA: TGTGCCAGCAGCTTAGACGGGGGATCGTCCTACGAGCAGTACTTC
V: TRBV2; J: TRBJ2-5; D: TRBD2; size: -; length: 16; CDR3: CASKRRAGASGETQYF; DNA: TGTGCCAGCAAGAGGAGAGCGGGAGCGTCGGGGGAGACCCAGTACTTC
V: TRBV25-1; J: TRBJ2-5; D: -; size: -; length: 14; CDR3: CASSDTGKSETQYF; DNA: TGTGCCAGCAGTGATACAGGGAAATCAGAGACCCAGTACTTC
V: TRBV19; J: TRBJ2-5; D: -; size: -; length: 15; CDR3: CASSGLDTAKETQYF; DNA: TGTGCCAGTAGTGGTTTGGACACGGCGAAAGAGACCCAGTACTTC
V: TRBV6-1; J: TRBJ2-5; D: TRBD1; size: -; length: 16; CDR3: CASSDIDGTGSQEQYF; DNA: TGTGCCAGCAGTGATATTGACGGGACAGGGTCGCAAGAGCAGTACTTC
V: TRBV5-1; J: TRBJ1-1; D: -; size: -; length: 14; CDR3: CASSLDSLNTEAFF; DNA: TGCGCCAGCAGCTTGGACAGCCTAAACACTGAAGCTTTCTTT
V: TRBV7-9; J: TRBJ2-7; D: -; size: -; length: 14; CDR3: CASSLGRTWGEQYF; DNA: TGTGCCAGCAGCTTAGGACGGACATGGGGCGAGCAGTACTTC
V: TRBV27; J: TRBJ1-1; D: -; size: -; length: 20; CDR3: CASSFGRRGLILGVGTEAFF; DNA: TGTGCCAGCAGTTTTGGGAGAAGGGGGTTAATCTTAGGTGTGGGCACTGAAGCTTTCTTT
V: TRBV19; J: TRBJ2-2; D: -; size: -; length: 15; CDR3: CASSIGGRGTGELFF; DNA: TGTGCCAGTAGTATAGGAGGGCGTGGGACCGGGGAGCTGTTTTTT
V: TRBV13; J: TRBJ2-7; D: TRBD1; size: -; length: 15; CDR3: CASSPPGTGTYEQYF; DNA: TGTGCCAGCAGCCCACCCGGGACAGGGACCTACGAGCAGTACTTC
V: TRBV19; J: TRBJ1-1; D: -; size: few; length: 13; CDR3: CASSTPRGSEAFF; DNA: TGTGCCAGTAGTACCCCTCGGGGATCTGAAGCTTTCTTT
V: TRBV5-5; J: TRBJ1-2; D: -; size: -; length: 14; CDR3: CASSFGGEVHGYTF; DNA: TGTGCCAGCAGCTTCGGGGGAGAGGTGCATGGCTACACCTTC
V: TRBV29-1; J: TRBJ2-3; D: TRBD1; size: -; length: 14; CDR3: CSAAGQGIADTQYF; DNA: TGCAGCGCAGCCGGACAGGGGATCGCAGATACGCAGTATTTT
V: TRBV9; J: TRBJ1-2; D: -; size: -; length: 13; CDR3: CASSVDSSAGYTF; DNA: TGTGCCAGCAGCGTGGACTCCTCCGCTGGCTACACCTTC
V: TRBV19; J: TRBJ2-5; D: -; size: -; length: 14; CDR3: CASTGGAIQETQYF; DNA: TGTGCCAGTACAGGAGGGGCTATCCAAGAGACCCAGTACTTC
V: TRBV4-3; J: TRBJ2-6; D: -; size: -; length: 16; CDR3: CASSQDLGSGANVLTF; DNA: TGCGCCAGCAGCCAAGATCTCGGTTCTGGGGCCAACGTCCTGACTTTC
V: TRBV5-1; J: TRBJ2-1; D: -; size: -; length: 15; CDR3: CASSLLGRDYNEQFF; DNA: TGCGCCAGCAGCTTATTGGGTCGGGACTACAATGAGCAGTTCTTC
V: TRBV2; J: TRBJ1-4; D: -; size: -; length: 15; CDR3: CASSDGGAYHEKLFF; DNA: TGTGCCAGCAGTGACGGGGGGGCGTATCATGAAAAACTGTTTTTT
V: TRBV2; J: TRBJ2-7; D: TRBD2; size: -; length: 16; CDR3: CASSSNMGGRNNEQYF; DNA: TGTGCCAGCAGCTCGAACATGGGCGGGAGGAACAACGAGCAGTACTTC
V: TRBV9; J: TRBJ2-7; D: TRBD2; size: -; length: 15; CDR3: CASSVGPSGSYEQYF; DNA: TGTGCCAGCAGCGTAGGGCCTAGCGGCTCCTACGAGCAGTACTTC
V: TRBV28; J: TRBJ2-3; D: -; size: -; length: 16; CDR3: CASSPSGRANTDTQYF; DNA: TGTGCCAGCAGTCCCTCGGGCAGGGCGAACACAGATACGCAGTATTTT
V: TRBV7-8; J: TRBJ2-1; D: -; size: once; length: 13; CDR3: CASTTEAENEQFF; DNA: TGTGCCAGCACCACGGAGGCGGAAAATGAGCAGTTCTTC
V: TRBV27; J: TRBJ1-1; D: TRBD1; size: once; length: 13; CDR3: CASRAGGSPLAFF; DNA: TGTGCCAGCAGGGCAGGGGGCTCCCCCCTGGCTTTCTTT